Below, one TCR beta chain is given with its context. CDR3 length: 14 amino acids. V lost 5 bases and J 3 bases, leaving 14 bases between the germline ends. Germline assignment: CDR1 MDHEN and CDR2 SYDVKM. This table comes from immunoSEQ multiplex PCR, and its TCRdb copy is limited to in-frame clones, with some not included. The profile shows around 190,000 clones, around 83% of them singletons. The data were taken from a study of blood T cell repertoires in COVID-19. This rearrangement joins TRBV28 to TRBJ2-7; D is unresolved. Specimen: peripheral blood. The source is a woman aged 65 to 85 with COVID-19, enrolled during active disease. This CDR3 reads CASSKFPSIYEQYF. CDR3 bases: TGTGCCAGCAGTAAGTTTCCATCTATCTACGAGCAGTACTTC.